What follows are 26 T cell receptor beta chains derived from one specimen sequenced in a study of metastatic and nonmetastatic thyroid tumors. TCRdb redid the clone calls on the PCR reads using MiXCR. The sample lists tens of thousands of clones, 9.5% to 13% occurring once. The entire patient cohort was treatment-naive prior to thyroid surgery. The sequencing input was blood. All receptors come from a female donor with papillary thyroid cancer or a benign thyroid nodule (not recorded which). Some clones in this sample may be carry-over from other donors' samples.

The chain links TRBV6-1 to TRBJ2-1, with 16 bases matching TRBD2. Germline loops: CDR1 MNHNS, CDR2 SASEGT. This CDR3 has 18 amino acids. Losses at the gene ends were 4 bases for V and 4 bases for J; bases not matched to a gene: 7. The CDR3 sequence: CASSAGTSGRGPYNEQFF. The DNA of the CDR3 is TGTGCCAGCAGTGCCGGGACTAGCGGGAGGGGACCTTACAATGAGCAGTTCTTC.

This chain uses TRBV6-1 with TRBJ2-7; D is unclear. CDR3 length: 15 amino acids. V lost 4 bases and J lost 6, with 19 bases in between. Germline-derived CDR1 and CDR2 are MNHNS and SASEGT. CDR3 sequence (DNA): TGTGCCAGCAGTGGAAACTGGATGGAGACGGGCGAGCAGTACTTC. Its protein is CASSGNWMETGEQYF.

The sample holds many counts of this clone. The V and J genes are TRBV20-1 and TRBJ2-3, with D perhaps matching TRBD1 (7 bases). Germline CDR1 reads DFQATT; CDR2 reads SNEGSKA (reference sequence). There are 15 residues in the CDR3. The V end lost 2 bases, the J end lost 2 bases, and 14 bases lay between the germline ends. The CDR3 here is CSARPRGANTDTQYF. CDR3 nucleotides: TGCAGTGCTAGACCCAGGGGGGCCAACACAGATACGCAGTATTTT.

By proportion, this clone is medium-sized. The chain has TRBV6-2 or TRBV6-3 and TRBJ2-3; TRBD2 matches at 9 bases. This CDR3 is 17 amino acids long. Trimming at V came to 5 bases and at J to 4 bases, leaving 13 bases not matched to a gene. From germline, CDR1 is MNHEY and CDR2 SVGEGT. In DNA form, the CDR3 reads TGTGCCAGCAGTCCTAAGATCAGGACTAGCGAATCAGATACGCAGTATTTT. It specifies CASSPKIRTSESDTQYF.

This clone was seen repeatedly, ten times or more. V usage is TRBV12-3 or TRBV12-4 and J usage is TRBJ1-2, with 8 bases identical to TRBD1. V lost 6 bases, J lost 4 bases, and 13 bases stayed unmatched. The CDR3 loop spans 16 amino acids. CDR3 in amino acids: CASSRIAGGRGYGYTF. Here the CDR3 DNA reads TGTGCCAGCAGCCGCATAGCAGGGGGCAGGGGCTATGGCTACACCTTC.

This clone was observed at least ten times. The chain combines TRBV12-3 or TRBV12-4 with TRBJ2-5; D unresolved. V lost 5 bases to trimming and J lost 0 bases, with 10 bases between them. The CDR3 extends over 14 amino acids. The CDR3 loop is CASSPWGNQETQYF. For the CDR3, the DNA is TGTGCCAGCAGTCCATGGGGAAACCAAGAGACCCAGTACTTC.

For this clone: A much bigger clone sits one base away, suggesting this may be a read error. V is TRBV28 and J is TRBJ2-5; 14 bases fit TRBD2. CDR3 size: 16 residues. Germline CDR1 and CDR2: MDHEN and SYDVKM. The CDR3 sequence is CASRLGLAGAQETQCF. DNA of the CDR3: TGTGCCAGCAGACTGGGACTAGCGGGAGCTCAAGAGACCCAGTGCTTC.

This clone was observed many times. This sequence joins TRBV29-1 and TRBJ2-1; 9 bases fit TRBD1. The CDR3 runs to 11 residues. The germline gives CDR1 SQVTM, CDR2 ANQGSEA. The V segment lost 8 bases and the J segment 7 bases; nucleotides outside the gene matches: 3. CDR3 nucleotide sequence: TGCAGCCACAGGGGGCGAAATGAGCAGTTCTTC. Its translation: CSHRGRNEQFF.

This clone has a count of ten or more. V and J are TRBV2 and TRBJ2-7; tentative D call: TRBD2 (6 bases). Deletions cut 6 bases from V and 6 bases from J, with 15 bases between. This CDR3 region has 13 residues. CDR1 is SNHLY and CDR2 is FYNNEI in the germline V gene. The CDR3 DNA reads as TGTGCCAGCAGGGAGGAGGGAGTCGGCGAGCAGTACTTC. Protein product: CASREEGVGEQYF. Looking up the rest from reference TRBV2 and TRBJ2-7 gives the full variable domain: EPEVTQTPSHQVTQMGQEVILRCVPISNHLYFYWYRQILGQKVEFLVSFYNNEISEKSEIFDDQFSVERPDGSNFTLKIRSTKLEDSAMYFCASREEGVGEQYFGPGTRLTVT.

The chain links TRBV20-1 to TRBJ1-2; D perhaps matches TRBD1 (6 bases). The ends were cut back, 6 bases at V and 8 bases at J, with 22 bases in the middle. The CDR3 has 14 amino acids. The germline CDR1 and CDR2 sequences are DFQATT and SNEGSKA (reference sequence). The CDR3: CSAARRGRGGGYTF. The DNA of the CDR3 is TGCAGTGCCGCAAGGAGGGGCAGGGGTGGCGGCTACACCTTC.

This clone was found a few times. This may stem from a read error, because a much larger clone lies one nucleotide away. This sample includes further DNA sequences coding for the same CDR3. In nucleotides, the CDR3 is TGTGCCAGTAGCACGGGACAGCTTCACACCTTC. Translated, it gives CASSTGQLHTF. V usage is TRBV9 and J usage is TRBJ1-2; 7 bases map to TRBD1. The CDR3 loop spans 11 amino acids. The V gene end was trimmed by 8 bases and the J gene end by 12 bases; junction bases not matched to a gene: 10. Germline V gives CDR1 SGDLS, CDR2 YYNGEE.

This clone was counted ten times or more. The chain links TRBV5-1 to TRBJ2-2; no definite D call. This CDR3 spans 13 amino acids. CDR1 and CDR2 from the germline V gene are SGHRS and YFSETQ. The V and J ends lost 0 bases and 5 bases respectively, with 5 bases between them. CDR3 in amino acids: CASSLEGTGELFF. The CDR3 DNA follows: TGCGCCAGCAGCTTGGAAGGGACCGGGGAGCTGTTTTTT.

The chain combines TRBV20-1 with TRBJ1-5; D is perhaps TRBD1 (5 bases). V was shortened by 5 bases and J by 0 bases, with 11 bases between the two germline ends. The CDR3 totals 14 residues. Germline V gene data show CDR1 as DFQATT and CDR2 as SNEGSKA (reference sequence). CDR3 sequence (DNA): TGCAGTGCTCTGGGGCCAGATAGCAATCAGCCCCAGCATTTT. This sequence encodes CSALGPDSNQPQHF.

With regard to this clone: A read error may explain this, as a much larger clone is one base away. This chain links TRBV7-8 with TRBJ1-5; D not resolved. Germline CDR1 reads SGHVS; CDR2 reads FQNEAQ. CDR3 length: 16 amino acids. CDR3 sequence reads: CASSLLPQVRNQPQRF. DNA of the CDR3: TGTGCCAGCAGCTTACTCCCCCAGGTCCGCAATCAGCCCCAGCGTTTT.

The sample holds many counts of this clone. The chain couples TRBV9 to TRBJ1-2, with D possibly TRBD1 on 6 matching bases. Deletions cut 4 bases from V and 6 bases from J, with 13 bases between. The CDR3 spans 13 residues. Germline assignment: CDR1 SGDLS and CDR2 YYNGEE. CDR3 in amino acids: CASSTGHMDGYTF. CDR3 sequence (DNA): TGTGCCAGCAGCACGGGACATATGGATGGCTACACCTTC.

This clone was recorded many times. The chain combines TRBV20-1 with TRBJ2-1; D ambiguous. Germline V gene sequence: CDR1 DFQATT, CDR2 SNEGSKA (reference sequence). There are 12 residues in the CDR3. Trimming cost V 4 bases and J 4 bases, with 8 bases left between them. CDR3 protein: CSAKTEYNEQFF. The DNA of the CDR3 is TGCAGTGCTAAGACTGAATACAATGAGCAGTTCTTC.

This clone was seen many times. The genes are TRBV6-2 or TRBV6-3 and TRBJ2-2, with TRBD2 as a possible D gene (6 bases). This CDR3 comprises 13 residues. Trimming cost V 7 bases and J 6 bases, with 12 bases left between them. Germline V gives CDR1 MNHEY, CDR2 SVGEGT. Here the CDR3 reads CASILGGAGELFF. Written as DNA, the CDR3 is TGTGCCAGCATACTAGGAGGGGCCGGGGAGCTGTTTTTT.

This clone was detected ten times or more. The genes are TRBV4-1 and TRBJ1-4; weak D call: TRBD1 (6 bases). CDR3 length: 15 amino acids. Germline V gives CDR1 MGHRA, CDR2 YSYEKL. Trimming took 4 bases from V and 7 from J, leaving 16 bases between them. The CDR3 DNA is TGCGCCAGCAGCCTAGGGGGTCTCGGGGTTGAAAAACTGTTTTTT. It yields the protein CASSLGGLGVEKLFF.

Many counts were recorded for this clone. This chain connects TRBV4-1 to TRBJ2-7; 8 positions agree with TRBD2. The germline V gene has CDR1 MGHRA and CDR2 YSYEKL. Trimming took 1 base from V and 4 from J; bases not matched to a gene: 3. The CDR3 length is 14 residues. The CDR3 region is CASSQVTSGYEQYF. For the CDR3, the DNA is TGCGCCAGCAGCCAAGTTACTAGCGGTTACGAGCAGTACTTC.

Worth noting for this clone: A much bigger clone sits one base away, suggesting this may be a read error. The chain is built from TRBV7-9 and TRBJ1-4, with D unresolved. Germline V lookup: CDR1 SEHNR, CDR2 FQNEAQ (reference sequence). The CDR3 runs to 13 residues. V was trimmed by 1 base and J by 7 bases, leaving 7 bases between them. CDR3 DNA sequence: TGTGCCAGCAGCTTAGAATACGTTGAAAAACTGTTTTTT. As protein: CASSLEYVEKLFF.

The sample holds many counts of this clone. Other DNA sequences within the sample encode an identical CDR3. The rearrangement joins TRBV6-1 to TRBJ2-7; 9 positions match TRBD2. The length of the CDR3 is 14 residues. V lost 7 bases and J lost 3; bases outside the gene matches: 7. Germline-derived CDR1 and CDR2 are MNHNS and SASEGT. The CDR3 sequence: CASTSGLANYEQYF. CDR3 bases: TGTGCCAGCACGTCGGGACTAGCCAACTACGAGCAGTACTTC.

By sample fraction, this clone is medium-sized (0.01 to 0.1%). The chain joins TRBV6-5 to TRBJ2-7; 8 bases align to TRBD2. This CDR3 contains 15 residues. With V trimmed by 0 bases and J by 7 bases, 8 bases remained unmatched. Germline V CDR1 and CDR2: MNHEY, SVGAGI. The CDR3 loop reads CASSYSTGGGVEQYF. The CDR3 DNA reads TGTGCCAGCAGTTACTCGACGGGAGGGGGTGTTGAGCAGTACTTC.

There are many counts of this clone. The same CDR3 can be traced to other DNA sequences in this sample. The gene calls are TRBV4-1 and TRBJ2-2; D is uncertain. Trimming took off 1 base at V and 1 base at J, with 4 bases between the two ends. CDR1 and CDR2 (germline): MGHRA, YSYEKL. This CDR3 spans 14 amino acids. The CDR3 DNA sequence: TGCGCCAGCAGCCAAGTAAGGAACACCGGGGAGCTGTTTTTT. Translation gives CASSQVRNTGELFF.

This sequence joins TRBV6-1 and TRBJ1-1; possibly TRBD1 for D (5 bases). V gave up 6 bases and J gave up 4 bases, with 12 bases separating them. Germline CDR1 reads MNHNS; CDR2 reads SASEGT. The CDR3 is made up of 13 amino acids. This CDR3 is CASSEGPGTEAFF. The CDR3 nucleotides read TGTGCCAGCAGCGAGGGACCGGGCACTGAAGCTTTCTTT.

By share, this clone ranks as medium-sized. In the same sample, other DNA sequences code for this CDR3. The rearrangement uses TRBV28 and TRBJ1-2, with D hard to call. Germline loops: CDR1 MDHEN, CDR2 SYDVKM. There are 14 residues in the CDR3. The V end was cut by 3 bases, the J end by 8 bases, with 16 bases between. CDR3 in DNA: TGTGCCAGCAGTTTGGGGTCGGGATTTTCCGGCTACACCTTC. It specifies CASSLGSGFSGYTF.

Concerning this clone: At one boundary the junction diverges from the germline segment, which might be a read error. The chain carries TRBV12-3 or TRBV12-4 and TRBJ2-7, with TRBD2 identical over 14 bases. The CDR3 spans 18 residues. For the CDR3, the DNA is TGTGTCAGCAGCCATGGACTAGCGGGAGGTAAGGTCACCTACGAGCAGTACTTC. This codes for CVSSHGLAGGKVTYEQYF.